This T cell receptor beta chain is from a study of cytomegalovirus exposure and HLA in healthy donors. The PCR used 60 Vbeta and 13 Jbeta primers. Here immunoSEQ multiplex PCR was the method, and the copy in TCRdb shows in-frame clones only, minus some. The sample shows about 90,000 clones, 70% to 80% of them seen only once. V was clipped by 6 bases and J by 2 bases; unmatched bases: 8. This CDR3 is built from 15 residues. In germline, CDR1 is MGHDK, CDR2 SYGVNS. Comments on this clone: What it binds is unknown.

Overall study findings and caveats: Compared with the approximately 680-donor mean, an Asian-associated ancestry cluster reportedly had fewer N-insertions, according to a later analysis. Later, an analysis found that common viral pathogens appeared to be linked with several of the most significant clusters.

The rearrangement links TRBV25-1 to TRBJ2-7, with TRBD1 identical over 9 bases. Material: PBMCs. The source of this sequence is a man aged 25 to 40 in good health and CMV-seronegative. The chain's CDR3 is CASSVRGQGPYEQYF. CDR3 nucleotides: TGTGCCAGCAGCGTAAGGGGACAGGGACCCTACGAGCAGTACTTC.